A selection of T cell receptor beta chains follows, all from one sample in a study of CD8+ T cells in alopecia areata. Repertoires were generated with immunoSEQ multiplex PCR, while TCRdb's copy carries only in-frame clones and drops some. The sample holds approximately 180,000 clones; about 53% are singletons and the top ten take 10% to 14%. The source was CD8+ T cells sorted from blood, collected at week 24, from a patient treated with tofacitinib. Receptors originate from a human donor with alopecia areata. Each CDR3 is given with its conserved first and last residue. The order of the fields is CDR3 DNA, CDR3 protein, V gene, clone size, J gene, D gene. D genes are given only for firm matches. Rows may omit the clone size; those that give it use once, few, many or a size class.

cdr3_nt: TGTGCCAGCAGCCAGGGGACAGGGAGGAAGGATGAAGCTTTCTTT
cdr3_aa: CASSQGTGRKDEAFF
v_call: TRBV11-2
clone_size: NA
j_call: TRBJ1-1
d_call: TRBD1

cdr3_nt: TGTGCCAGCAGTTGGACAGCCAAGCGAGACATTCAGTACTTC
cdr3_aa: CASSWTAKRDIQYF
v_call: TRBV6-6
clone_size: NA
j_call: TRBJ2-4
d_call: NA

cdr3_nt: TGTGCCAGCAGCTTAGGCTTTGGCAGAAACAATGAGCAGTTCTTC
cdr3_aa: CASSLGFGRNNEQFF
v_call: TRBV7-3
clone_size: NA
j_call: TRBJ2-1
d_call: NA

cdr3_nt: TGTGCCAGCAGCGTAGCAGACTACCTCCAAGAGACCCAGTACTTC
cdr3_aa: CASSVADYLQETQYF
v_call: TRBV9
clone_size: NA
j_call: TRBJ2-5
d_call: NA

cdr3_nt: TGCGCCAGCAGCCAAGATCGCAACACAGATACGCAGTATTTT
cdr3_aa: CASSQDRNTDTQYF
v_call: TRBV4-3
clone_size: NA
j_call: TRBJ2-3
d_call: NA

cdr3_nt: TGTGCCAGCAGTGAAATCGAGGAGCTGTTTTTT
cdr3_aa: CASSEIEELFF
v_call: TRBV2
clone_size: NA
j_call: TRBJ2-2
d_call: NA

cdr3_nt: TGTGCCAGCACCTTAGGGCCTAGCACAGATACGCAGTATTTT
cdr3_aa: CASTLGPSTDTQYF
v_call: TRBV7-8
clone_size: many
j_call: TRBJ2-3
d_call: NA

cdr3_nt: TGTGCCAGCAGCCCATTATCGGGGGGGGAGACCCAGTACTTC
cdr3_aa: CASSPLSGGETQYF
v_call: TRBV7-8
clone_size: once
j_call: TRBJ2-5
d_call: TRBD2

cdr3_nt: TGTGCTAGTGGTCGGGACGATAGGAAAGCTTTCTTT
cdr3_aa: CASGRDDRKAFF
v_call: TRBV12-5
clone_size: NA
j_call: TRBJ1-1
d_call: NA

cdr3_nt: TGCAGCGTTGTTCAGGGGGCGGGCGAGCAGTACTTC
cdr3_aa: CSVVQGAGEQYF
v_call: TRBV29-1
clone_size: few
j_call: TRBJ2-7
d_call: TRBD1

cdr3_nt: TGTGCCAGCAGTTTAGGACAGGGTTACGAGCAGTACTTC
cdr3_aa: CASSLGQGYEQYF
v_call: TRBV6-6
clone_size: NA
j_call: TRBJ2-7
d_call: TRBD1

cdr3_nt: TGCGCCAGCAGCTTAAGACCCCTGGAAGAGCAGTACTTC
cdr3_aa: CASSLRPLEEQYF
v_call: TRBV5-1
clone_size: few
j_call: TRBJ2-7
d_call: NA

cdr3_nt: TGCGCCAGCAGCTTAGCGGGGGGGCCCGATGAGCAGTTCTTC
cdr3_aa: CASSLAGGPDEQFF
v_call: TRBV5-1
clone_size: few
j_call: TRBJ2-1
d_call: TRBD2

cdr3_nt: TGTGCCATCAGTGAGTCATCTATCACGGGAGTTCAGTACTTC
cdr3_aa: CAISESSITGVQYF
v_call: TRBV10-3
clone_size: few
j_call: TRBJ2-4
d_call: NA

cdr3_nt: TGTGCCAGCAGCTTAGGCCGGAGCAGCAATCAGCCCCAGCATTTT
cdr3_aa: CASSLGRSSNQPQHF
v_call: TRBV13
clone_size: NA
j_call: TRBJ1-5
d_call: NA

cdr3_nt: TGTGCCAGCAGACCACGACAGGGGGCCGGGGAGCTGTTTTTT
cdr3_aa: CASRPRQGAGELFF
v_call: TRBV11-3
clone_size: few
j_call: TRBJ2-2
d_call: TRBD1

cdr3_nt: TGCAGTGTAAACTGGGGAGAGACCCAGTACTTC
cdr3_aa: CSVNWGETQYF
v_call: TRBV20-1
clone_size: NA
j_call: TRBJ2-5
d_call: NA

cdr3_nt: TGTGCCGGCCGAACAGGGGGCGCCGATCAGCCCCAGCATTTT
cdr3_aa: CAGRTGGADQPQHF
v_call: TRBV2
clone_size: NA
j_call: TRBJ1-5
d_call: TRBD1

cdr3_nt: TGTGCCTGGAGTGAAGGCTACGAGCAGTACTTC
cdr3_aa: CAWSEGYEQYF
v_call: TRBV30
clone_size: NA
j_call: TRBJ2-7
d_call: NA

cdr3_nt: TGTGCCAGCAGCCGATTCGATAGCGATTTGGACAATGAGCAGTTCTTC
cdr3_aa: CASSRFDSDLDNEQFF
v_call: TRBV14
clone_size: few
j_call: TRBJ2-1
d_call: NA

cdr3_nt: TGTGCCAGCAGCCAGGGCAGTCTGGACAATGAGCAGTTCTTC
cdr3_aa: CASSQGSLDNEQFF
v_call: TRBV7-9
clone_size: NA
j_call: TRBJ2-1
d_call: NA

cdr3_nt: TGTGCCTGGAGAAACACCGGGGAGCTGTTTTTT
cdr3_aa: CAWRNTGELFF
v_call: TRBV30
clone_size: NA
j_call: TRBJ2-2
d_call: NA

cdr3_nt: TGCGCCAGCAGCCCGACGACAGGCGGGAACACTGAAGCTTTCTTT
cdr3_aa: CASSPTTGGNTEAFF
v_call: TRBV4-3
clone_size: few
j_call: TRBJ1-1
d_call: NA

cdr3_nt: TGTGCCAGCAGCTTAGGGAATGAGCAGTTCTTC
cdr3_aa: CASSLGNEQFF
v_call: TRBV5-4
clone_size: NA
j_call: TRBJ2-1
d_call: NA

cdr3_nt: TGTGCCATCCTACTGGGGCAGAGGTTCTATGGCTACACCTTC
cdr3_aa: CAILLGQRFYGYTF
v_call: TRBV6-5
clone_size: NA
j_call: TRBJ1-2
d_call: NA

cdr3_nt: TGTGCCAGCAGCGGAACCGGGACTAGCGGAACAGATACGCAGTATTTT
cdr3_aa: CASSGTGTSGTDTQYF
v_call: TRBV5-6
clone_size: NA
j_call: TRBJ2-3
d_call: TRBD2

cdr3_nt: TGTGCTAGTGGTGCACCCGGGTCATTGAACACTGAAGCTTTCTTT
cdr3_aa: CASGAPGSLNTEAFF
v_call: TRBV12-5
clone_size: NA
j_call: TRBJ1-1
d_call: NA

cdr3_nt: TGTGCTAGTCGTACAGGTGGTACTGAAGCTTTCTTT
cdr3_aa: CASRTGGTEAFF
v_call: TRBV12-5
clone_size: NA
j_call: TRBJ1-1
d_call: NA

cdr3_nt: TGTGCCAGCAGCTTTGGGGATGGCTACACCTTC
cdr3_aa: CASSFGDGYTF
v_call: TRBV5-6
clone_size: few
j_call: TRBJ1-2
d_call: NA

cdr3_nt: TGTGCCGGGGCAGGGTACACCGGGGAGCTGTTTTTT
cdr3_aa: CAGAGYTGELFF
v_call: TRBV19
clone_size: NA
j_call: TRBJ2-2
d_call: NA

cdr3_nt: TGTGCCAGTAGTATGGGCCAAGAGACCCAGTACTTC
cdr3_aa: CASSMGQETQYF
v_call: TRBV19
clone_size: few
j_call: TRBJ2-5
d_call: NA

cdr3_nt: TGCAGCGTTGAAGATCCCCAGATCTACGAGCAGTACTTC
cdr3_aa: CSVEDPQIYEQYF
v_call: TRBV29-1
clone_size: NA
j_call: TRBJ2-7
d_call: NA

cdr3_nt: TGCGCCAGCAGCTTTTCGGGGGGAGAGCAGTACTTC
cdr3_aa: CASSFSGGEQYF
v_call: TRBV5-1
clone_size: NA
j_call: TRBJ2-7
d_call: TRBD2

cdr3_nt: TGTGCCAGCAGTCCCGGGACAGGGCTATACAATGAGCAGTTCTTC
cdr3_aa: CASSPGTGLYNEQFF
v_call: TRBV6-5
clone_size: NA
j_call: TRBJ2-1
d_call: TRBD1

cdr3_nt: TGTGCCAGCAGCGTGGGAGGGGGATGGGGCAAAAACATTCAGTACTTC
cdr3_aa: CASSVGGGWGKNIQYF
v_call: TRBV9
clone_size: NA
j_call: TRBJ2-4
d_call: NA

cdr3_nt: TGTGCCAGCAGTGGGGGACAGGACTATGGCTACACCTTC
cdr3_aa: CASSGGQDYGYTF
v_call: TRBV2
clone_size: NA
j_call: TRBJ1-2
d_call: TRBD1

cdr3_nt: TGTGCCAGCAGCTCCGACTATGGCTACACCTTC
cdr3_aa: CASSSDYGYTF
v_call: TRBV5-6
clone_size: NA
j_call: TRBJ1-2
d_call: NA

cdr3_nt: TGTGCCTGCGGGTTGAACACTGAAGCTTTCTTT
cdr3_aa: CACGLNTEAFF
v_call: TRBV30
clone_size: NA
j_call: TRBJ1-1
d_call: NA

cdr3_nt: TGTGCCAGCAGCTCCACGGAGGGACAATTCGGTGAGCAGTTCTTC
cdr3_aa: CASSSTEGQFGEQFF
v_call: TRBV7-9
clone_size: NA
j_call: TRBJ2-1
d_call: NA

cdr3_nt: TGTGCCAGCAGCCCAAGCACTGAAGCTTTCTTT
cdr3_aa: CASSPSTEAFF
v_call: TRBV7-9
clone_size: NA
j_call: TRBJ1-1
d_call: NA

cdr3_nt: TGTGCCAGTGGACCCCAAAGTATGAACACTGAAGCTTTCTTT
cdr3_aa: CASGPQSMNTEAFF
v_call: TRBV19
clone_size: few
j_call: TRBJ1-1
d_call: NA

cdr3_nt: TGCGCCAGCAGCCAAGATAGGGTCGCGGGAGGGACCGGGGAGCTGTTTTTT
cdr3_aa: CASSQDRVAGGTGELFF
v_call: TRBV4-3
clone_size: NA
j_call: TRBJ2-2
d_call: TRBD2

cdr3_nt: TGTGCCAGTAGGGACGGAGAAAAACTGTTTTTT
cdr3_aa: CASRDGEKLFF
v_call: TRBV19
clone_size: few
j_call: TRBJ1-4
d_call: NA

cdr3_nt: TGTGCCAGCAGCCCACTCACTAGCGGGGGGGCTAAGGATACGCAGTATTTT
cdr3_aa: CASSPLTSGGAKDTQYF
v_call: TRBV7-9
clone_size: few
j_call: TRBJ2-3
d_call: TRBD2

cdr3_nt: TGTGCCAGCAGCTACGGCGGGGGAGGTGGCACTGAAGCTTTCTTT
cdr3_aa: CASSYGGGGGTEAFF
v_call: TRBV7-2
clone_size: NA
j_call: TRBJ1-1
d_call: NA

cdr3_nt: TGTGCCAGCAGTTACACAGGCAATCAGCCCCAGCATTTT
cdr3_aa: CASSYTGNQPQHF
v_call: TRBV6-5
clone_size: NA
j_call: TRBJ1-5
d_call: NA

cdr3_nt: TGTGCCTGGAGTACCGGACAGGGGGCGTTTGGTCAGCCCCAGCATTTT
cdr3_aa: CAWSTGQGAFGQPQHF
v_call: TRBV30
clone_size: NA
j_call: TRBJ1-5
d_call: TRBD1

cdr3_nt: TGTGCCAGCTACAGGGTTGCCGAAACCGGGGAGCTGTTTTTT
cdr3_aa: CASYRVAETGELFF
v_call: TRBV6-6
clone_size: NA
j_call: TRBJ2-2
d_call: NA

cdr3_nt: TGTGCCAGCAGCCCTAGCGGGGGGGCTAATGAGCAGTTCTTC
cdr3_aa: CASSPSGGANEQFF
v_call: TRBV6-5
clone_size: NA
j_call: TRBJ2-1
d_call: TRBD2

cdr3_nt: TGTGCCAGCAGTGAACCGACAGGGGTTACTGAAGCTTTCTTT
cdr3_aa: CASSEPTGVTEAFF
v_call: TRBV6-1
clone_size: NA
j_call: TRBJ1-1
d_call: TRBD1

cdr3_nt: TGTGCCAGCAGTGGACAGCTTAAAGACTACGAGCAGTACTTC
cdr3_aa: CASSGQLKDYEQYF
v_call: TRBV2
clone_size: NA
j_call: TRBJ2-7
d_call: NA

cdr3_nt: TGCAGCGTTGAAAAGGGGGCGGGCACCGGGGAGCTGTTTTTT
cdr3_aa: CSVEKGAGTGELFF
v_call: TRBV29-1
clone_size: few
j_call: TRBJ2-2
d_call: TRBD1

cdr3_nt: TGTGCCAGCAGTGAAGCGTGGGCGGATACCGGGGAGCTGTTTTTT
cdr3_aa: CASSEAWADTGELFF
v_call: TRBV2
clone_size: once
j_call: TRBJ2-2
d_call: NA

cdr3_nt: TGTGCCAGCAGCTTAGATCGGGACGTCGGGGGGGAGCAGTTCTTC
cdr3_aa: CASSLDRDVGGEQFF
v_call: TRBV11-2
clone_size: NA
j_call: TRBJ2-1
d_call: TRBD2

cdr3_nt: TGTGCCAGCAGCCCTGAGAGTCGGGGCTATGAGCAGTTCTTC
cdr3_aa: CASSPESRGYEQFF
v_call: TRBV13
clone_size: NA
j_call: TRBJ2-1
d_call: NA

cdr3_nt: TGTGCCAGCAGCTTTGTTACGGGGACAGGGAACGAGCAGTACTTC
cdr3_aa: CASSFVTGTGNEQYF
v_call: TRBV11-2
clone_size: NA
j_call: TRBJ2-7
d_call: TRBD1

cdr3_nt: TGTGCCAGCAGCTCTCCTTCCGGGGAGCTGTTTTTT
cdr3_aa: CASSSPSGELFF
v_call: TRBV11-2
clone_size: few
j_call: TRBJ2-2
d_call: NA

cdr3_nt: TGCAGCGTTGTGCACTACAATGAGCAGTTCTTC
cdr3_aa: CSVVHYNEQFF
v_call: TRBV29-1
clone_size: NA
j_call: TRBJ2-1
d_call: NA